What follows are 32 T cell receptor beta chains derived from one specimen sequenced in a study of patients and donors after allogeneic stem cell transplantation. TCRdb passed the RT-PCR reads through MiXCR, listing each CDR3 protein once. The data hold 390,000 or so distinct CDR3 sequences, with approximately 16% observed a single time. The source material was blood, either unsorted or a sorted T cell fraction (not recorded which). The origin of the receptors is a human donor who was either an allogeneic HSCT recipient or a stem cell or donor lymphocyte infusion donor (not recorded which). It is not recorded whose cells these are; they may come from a transplant donor.

This clonotype has a handful of counts. This chain uses TRBV2 with TRBJ1-2; D gene ambiguous. V dropped 9 bases and J dropped 7 bases, with 21 bases sitting between them. The germline V gene encodes CDR1 SNHLY and CDR2 FYNNEI. This CDR3 has 14 residues. CDR3 in amino acids: CARNPRRERGGYTF. The CDR3, as DNA: TGTGCCAGGAACCCGCGGCGGGAACGTGGTGGCTACACCTTC.

The rearrangement joins TRBV19 to TRBJ2-3; D is perhaps TRBD2 (5 bases). The V end lost 6 bases, the J end lost 0 bases, and 10 bases lay between the germline ends. Germline V CDR1 and CDR2: LNHDA, SQIVND (reference sequence). This CDR3 spans 14 amino acids. CDR3 sequence reads: CASRQEGSTDTQYF. The CDR3 DNA follows: TGTGCCAGTAGACAAGAGGGTAGCACAGATACGCAGTATTTT.

The table lists this clonotype with a few counts. V and J are TRBV2 and TRBJ1-1; D gene ambiguous. The CDR3 covers 14 residues. The ends were cut back, 0 bases at V and 4 bases at J, with 9 bases in the middle. Germline loops: CDR1 SNHLY, CDR2 FYNNEI. This CDR3 is CASSEASPSTEAFF. CDR3 sequence (DNA): TGTGCCAGCAGTGAAGCGAGCCCGTCCACTGAAGCTTTCTTT.

In its sample, this clonotype was seen a few times. The chain is built from TRBV12-3 or TRBV12-4 and TRBJ1-5, with 10 nucleotides matching TRBD1. CDR3 length equals 14 residues. V gave up 6 bases and J gave up 7 bases; unmatched junction bases: 6. The CDR3 coding sequence is TGTGCCAGCAGAACAGGGACAGGGGTCCAGCCCCAGCATTTT. It is translated as CASRTGTGVQPQHF.

The chain couples TRBV2 to TRBJ1-5; weak D call: TRBD1 (5 bases). Trimming shortened V by 7 bases and J by 9 bases, and 16 bases separated the two germline ends. The CDR3 runs 13 residues. CDR1 is SNHLY and CDR2 is FYNNEI in the germline V gene. The CDR3 sequence: CASNSQERRPQHF. CDR3 sequence (DNA): TGTGCCAGCAACTCACAGGAAAGGCGGCCCCAGCATTTT. Full variable domain (rest looked up from reference TRBV2 and TRBJ1-5): EPEVTQTPSHQVTQMGQEVILRCVPISNHLYFYWYRQILGQKVEFLVSFYNNEISEKSEIFDDQFSVERPDGSNFTLKIRSTKLEDSAMYFCASNSQERRPQHFGDGTRLSIL.

There are a few counts of this clonotype. This CDR3 reads CASSVGDRGSNEQFF. The CDR3 DNA reads as TGTGCCAGCAGCGTAGGGGACAGGGGATCAAATGAGCAGTTCTTC. V and J are TRBV9 and TRBJ2-1; TRBD1 matches at 10 bases. This CDR3 is 15 amino acids long. The junction had 4 bases not matched to a gene; V was cut back by 0 bases and J by 7 bases. Germline V gene lookup returns CDR1 SGDLS and CDR2 YYNGEE. The complete variable domain, with remaining parts taken from reference TRBV9 and TRBJ2-1, reads DSGVTQTPKHLITATGQRVTLRCSPRSGDLSVYWYQQSLDQGLQFLIQYYNGEERAKGNILERFSAQQFPDLHSELNLSSLELGDSALYFCASSVGDRGSNEQFFGPGTRLTVL.

The CDR3 DNA reads TGTGCCGCCCGACGGGGCTCTGGGGCCAACGTCCTGACTTTC. The encoded protein is CAARRGSGANVLTF. This chain connects TRBV24-1 to TRBJ2-6; tentative D call: TRBD2 (5 bases). The CDR3 has 14 residues. V gave up 12 bases and J gave up 0 bases, with 11 bases separating them. From germline, CDR1 is KGHDR and CDR2 SFDVKD.

In nucleotides, the CDR3 is TGCAGTGCTACCCCAGGGGATGGTTCACGAGGCTACACCTTC. It yields the protein CSATPGDGSRGYTF. V and J are TRBV20-1 and TRBJ1-2; D possibly corresponds to TRBD1 (6 bases). Trimming cost V 4 bases and J 8 bases, with 20 bases left between them. Germline V gene data show CDR1 as DFQATT and CDR2 as SNEGSKA (reference sequence). The CDR3 runs 14 residues.

V and J are TRBV4-3 and TRBJ2-1; a weak D match, TRBD2 (5 bases). There are 16 residues in the CDR3. Trimming stripped 1 base from V and 2 bases from J, with 12 bases between. Germline V CDR1 and CDR2: LGHNA, YSLEER. The CDR3 here is CASSQVSAGPYNEQFF. In DNA, the CDR3 is TGCGCCAGCAGCCAAGTTTCGGCGGGCCCCTACAATGAGCAGTTCTTC.

The sample holds a few counts of this clonotype. The chain couples TRBV6-1 to TRBJ2-7; maybe TRBD2 (6 bases). This CDR3 has 14 residues. V lost 8 bases and J 2 bases, leaving 16 bases between the germline ends. Germline loops: CDR1 MNHNS, CDR2 SASEGT. This CDR3 reads CASDGGAITYEQYF. CDR3 in DNA: TGTGCCAGCGACGGAGGGGCGATTACCTACGAGCAGTACTTC.

This clonotype was seen a handful of times. The chain has TRBV9 and TRBJ1-5; D unclear. This CDR3 comprises 14 residues. Deletions cut 3 bases from V and 2 bases from J, with 9 bases between. From germline, CDR1 is SGDLS and CDR2 YYNGEE. The CDR3 loop is CASSATWGNQPQHF. Here the CDR3 DNA reads TGTGCCAGCAGCGCCACTTGGGGCAATCAGCCCCAGCATTTT.

This clonotype was seen more than once but under ten times. The gene calls are TRBV5-1 and TRBJ2-7; 8 bases fit TRBD1. J was trimmed by 5 bases and V by 1 base; bases with no gene match: 17. Germline values: CDR1 SGHRS, CDR2 YFSETQ. The CDR3 sequence is 18 residues long. The CDR3 nucleotides read TGCGCCAGCAGCTTGAGCTCCCTGGACAGGGCAGCCGTCCACGAGCAGTACTTC. It is translated as CASSLSSLDRAAVHEQYF.

The chain carries TRBV7-6 and TRBJ2-7, with 11 positions matching TRBD2. This CDR3 contains 19 residues. V lost 0 bases and J lost 4; bases outside the gene matches: 14. The germline V gene has CDR1 SGHVS and CDR2 FNYEAQ. The CDR3 sequence: CASSLAQLSGGARDYEQYF. The CDR3, as DNA: TGTGCCAGCAGCTTAGCTCAACTTAGCGGGGGGGCACGGGATTACGAGCAGTACTTC.

This clonotype was counted a few times. The chain is built from TRBV7-2 and TRBJ1-1; D remains ambiguous. The CDR3 has 15 amino acids. Germline CDR1 is SGHTA and CDR2 is FQGNSA. V dropped 5 bases and J dropped 2 bases, with 15 bases sitting between them. The CDR3 DNA is TGTGCCAGCAGCGGTCAGGCGAGAGTTAACACTGAAGCTTTCTTT. Translated, it gives CASSGQARVNTEAFF.

This clonotype was counted a single time. This chain links TRBV20-1 with TRBJ2-1, with D perhaps matching TRBD2 (6 bases). The CDR3 is 13 residues long. Germline CDR1 DFQATT, CDR2 SNEGSKA (reference sequence). The ends were cut back, 2 bases at V and 3 bases at J, with 8 bases in the middle. This chain's CDR3 is CSARWGGYNEQFF. DNA of the CDR3: TGCAGTGCTAGATGGGGAGGCTACAATGAGCAGTTCTTC.

The table lists this clonotype with a few counts. This chain connects TRBV4-1 to TRBJ1-5; a weak D match, TRBD1 (6 bases). In germline, CDR1 is MGHRA, CDR2 YSYEKL. This CDR3 has 15 amino acids. Trimming stripped 3 bases from V and 9 bases from J, with 18 bases between. The CDR3 is CASSHRDTVIGPQHF. The CDR3 DNA reads as TGCGCCAGCAGCCACCGGGACACAGTTATCGGGCCCCAGCATTTT.

V usage is TRBV20-1 and J usage is TRBJ1-2; D is uncertain. The CDR3 is made up of 12 amino acids. Germline loops: CDR1 DFQATT, CDR2 SNEGSKA (reference sequence). V shed 2 bases and J shed 8 bases, with 12 bases lying between them. CDR3 DNA sequence: TGCAGTGCTAGACACGAGGAGAGAGGCTACACCTTC. Translated: CSARHEERGYTF.

A few counts support this clonotype. The chain combines TRBV10-3 with TRBJ1-4; 7 bases match TRBD1. V was clipped by 3 bases and J by 4 bases; unmatched bases: 2. CDR1 is ENHRY and CDR2 is SYGVKD in the germline V gene. The CDR3 spans 14 residues. Here the CDR3 reads CAISDRGDNEKLFF. CDR3 DNA sequence: TGTGCCATCAGTGACAGGGGGGATAATGAAAAACTGTTTTTT.

This clonotype was seen a few times. The chain has TRBV5-1 and TRBJ2-7; D gene unclear. In germline, CDR1 is SGHRS, CDR2 YFSETQ. This CDR3 is 14 amino acids long. V was cut by 0 bases and J by 2 bases, with 9 bases left in between. In DNA, the CDR3 is TGCGCCAGCAGCTTGGTGCCGGGCCCCTACGAGCAGTACTTC. Protein sequence: CASSLVPGPYEQYF.

The sample holds many counts of this clonotype. The CDR3 nucleotides are TGCAGTGCCCAAAGGGGGACAGTGGATCAGCCCCAGCATTTT. Amino acids: CSAQRGTVDQPQHF. The chain uses TRBV20-1 and TRBJ1-5, with 7 positions matching TRBD1. Unmatched junction bases numbered 10, after V lost 6 bases and J lost 5 bases. This CDR3 is built from 14 residues. CDR1 and CDR2 from the germline V gene are DFQATT and SNEGSKA (reference sequence).

The chain joins TRBV28 to TRBJ2-7, with 7 bases identical to TRBD1. With 3 bases clipped from V and 1 base from J, the junction kept 3 bases outside the gene matches. The CDR3 is 14 residues long. In germline, CDR1 is MDHEN, CDR2 SYDVKM. The DNA for the CDR3 is TGTGCCAGCAGTTTGACAGGGTATTCCTACGAGCAGTACTTC. It specifies CASSLTGYSYEQYF.

This clonotype was counted only a few times. The chain employs TRBV12-3 or TRBV12-4 and TRBJ1-5; D not resolved. This CDR3 is built from 13 residues. Trimming stripped 7 bases from V and 3 bases from J, with 10 bases between. The CDR3 loop is CASNPWPNQPQHF. The DNA of the CDR3 is TGTGCCAGCAACCCTTGGCCCAATCAGCCCCAGCATTTT.

Many counts were recorded for this clonotype. The genes are TRBV4-3 and TRBJ1-3; D might be TRBD1 (5 bases). This CDR3 spans 15 amino acids. Germline V gives CDR1 LGHNA, CDR2 YSLEER. V was shortened by 0 bases and J by 0 bases, with 6 bases between the two germline ends. CDR3 bases: TGCGCCAGCAGCCAAGACAGGGTCTCTGGAAACACCATATATTTT. The encoded protein is CASSQDRVSGNTIYF.

This clonotype came up a few times. The V and J genes are TRBV9 and TRBJ1-1; 8 bases are a match to TRBD1. Germline-derived CDR1 and CDR2 are SGDLS and YYNGEE. CDR3 length equals 16 residues. The V gene end was trimmed by 0 bases and the J gene end by 3 bases; junction bases not matched to a gene: 7. This CDR3 is CASSVGITGGDTEAFF. For the CDR3, the DNA is TGTGCCAGCAGCGTAGGTATAACAGGGGGTGACACTGAAGCTTTCTTT.

This clonotype appeared a few times. The J gene is TRBJ1-6, the V gene TRBV20-1; D remains ambiguous. V lost 6 bases and J lost 6, with 18 bases in between. CDR1 DFQATT and CDR2 SNEGSKA come from the germline V gene (reference sequence). This CDR3 spans 15 amino acids. The CDR3 is CSALGQDRTNSPLHF. CDR3 nucleotides: TGCAGTGCCTTAGGGCAGGATCGAACTAATTCACCCCTCCACTTT.

The sample holds a few counts of this clonotype. CDR3 nucleotides: TGTGCCAGCAGTTTACAGGGAACCTACGAGCAGTACTTC. Protein product: CASSLQGTYEQYF. The chain links TRBV12-3 or TRBV12-4 to TRBJ2-7; D perhaps matches TRBD1 (5 bases). Trimming took off 2 bases at V and 2 bases at J, with 7 bases between the two ends. This CDR3 contains 13 residues.

This clonotype occurred many times. The chain combines TRBV5-1 with TRBJ2-7; D may be TRBD2 (5 bases). V lost 0 bases to trimming and J lost 7 bases, with 26 bases between them. Germline lookup yields CDR1 SGHRS and CDR2 YFSETQ. The CDR3 covers 18 residues. In nucleotides, the CDR3 is TGCGCCAGCAGCTTGGGGGCAATGGGCCTAGGGTCTACGGGAGAGCAGTACTTC. Translated, it gives CASSLGAMGLGSTGEQYF.

This clonotype was recorded a few times. An end of the junction does not agree with germline; a read error may underlie this. V gene TRBV20-1 combines with J gene TRBJ1-2; maybe TRBD1 (6 bases). The length of the CDR3 is 9 residues. Germline assignment: CDR1 DFQATT and CDR2 SNEGSKA (reference sequence). CDR3 amino acids: CSASKRGVF. The CDR3, as DNA: TGCAGTGCTAGCAAGAGGGGGGTCTTC.

The chain couples TRBV6-2 or TRBV6-3 to TRBJ1-2, with D uncertain. Looked up from germline, CDR1 is MNHEY and CDR2 is SVGEGT. The V end was cut by 7 bases, the J end by 0 bases, with 12 bases between. The CDR3 consists of 14 residues. This CDR3 is CASTLTEANYGYTF. CDR3 DNA sequence: TGTGCCAGCACCCTTACAGAGGCTAACTATGGCTACACCTTC.

The V gene is TRBV18, the J gene TRBJ1-1; 8 bases align to TRBD1. Germline-derived CDR1 and CDR2 are KGHSH and LQKENI. This CDR3 has 13 residues. Trimming removed 3 bases from V and 6 bases from J; junction bases left unmatched: 3. DNA for the CDR3: TGTGCCAGCTCACCCACAGGGGGATCTGAAGCTTTCTTT. It encodes CASSPTGGSEAFF. Based on the CDR3 plus reference TRBV18 and TRBJ1-1, the full variable domain is NAGVMQNPRHLVRRRGQEARLRCSPMKGHSHVYWYRQLPEEGLKFMVYLQKENIIDESGMPKERFSAEFPKEGPSILRIQQVVRGDSAAYFCASSPTGGSEAFFGQGTRLTVV.

There are a few counts of this clonotype. The J gene is TRBJ1-5, the V gene TRBV19; possibly TRBD1 for D (5 bases). V was trimmed by 5 bases and J by 3 bases, leaving 14 bases between them. Germline CDR1 reads LNHDA; CDR2 reads SQIVND (reference sequence). The CDR3 is made up of 15 amino acids. The CDR3 loop is CASSPTGTANQPQHF. CDR3 in DNA: TGTGCCAGTAGTCCAACGGGGACGGCCAATCAGCCCCAGCATTTT.

This rearrangement joins TRBV15 to TRBJ2-6; D is uncertain. Germline lookup yields CDR1 LNHNV and CDR2 YYDKDF (reference sequence). Trimming shortened V by 0 bases and J by 0 bases, and 3 bases separated the two germline ends. The CDR3 has 15 amino acids. CDR3 bases: TGTGCCACCAGCAGAGACCCCTCTGGGGCCAACGTCCTGACTTTC. This translates into CATSRDPSGANVLTF.